The T cell receptor beta chain described here comes from a study of blood T cell repertoires in COVID-19. The wider study: The origin of the acute and convalescent COVID-19 samples was the United States, Italy and Spain. The analysed material was cDNA or gDNA that came from T cells, B-cell-depleted T cells, or PBMCs.

Original analysis: Amplified reference gene primers provided the basis for estimating nucleated cell counts. Data came from immunoSEQ multiplex PCR; TCRdb stores just in-frame clones and leaves some out. D and trimming were read from the DNA, whereas the V and J calls and clone size are those reported in that table. The sample consists of roughly 300,000 clones, 70% to 90% of them appearing once. Recovered status in Cohort 3 required two negative PCRs, clearance, or symptom resolution. The sample holds one count of this clone. Germline CDR1 KGHDR, CDR2 SFDVKD. The V segment lost 4 bases and the J segment 6 bases; nucleotides outside the gene matches: 6. The CDR3 consists of 15 residues.

The TCR sequence derives from a woman in her twenties or thirties who had recovered from COVID-19. Sequencing input: PBMCs or T cells enriched from blood (not recorded which). The chain links TRBV24-1 to TRBJ2-1, with 9 bases matching TRBD1. In DNA, the CDR3 is TGTGCCACCAGTGACCGGGACAGGGTAGGCAATGAGCAGTTCTTC. Translating gives CATSDRDRVGNEQFF.